The clone carrying this TCR beta chain showed up many times. The TCR beta CDR3 regions underwent amplification using RNA transcripts as the source. When the TCR CDR3 underwent first-round RT-PCR, the HTBI primer set was used. TCRdb used MiXCR to reprocess the multiplex PCR reads, holding one entry per CDR3 protein. The sample lists 250,000 to 350,000 distinct CDR3 sequences; roughly 15% were seen once. Between the trimmed V and J ends, which lost 3 bases and 1 base, there was a span of 13 bases. Germline CDR1 and CDR2: DFQATT and SNEGSKA (reference sequence). This CDR3 spans 14 amino acids. The sample belongs to a study of T cells in Graves' hyperthyroidism and ophthalmopathy. Diagnosis relied on clinical symptoms, serum thyroxine and TRAb, thyroid ultrasound and orbital computed tomography.

The sequencing sample was made of blood. The chain has TRBV20-1 and TRBJ2-7; D unclear. The TCR originated in a man aged 25-40 years with Graves' hyperthyroidism. CDR3 nucleotides: TGCAGTGCTAGGGCCCTCGGAGAATCCTACGAGCAGTACTTC. This translates into CSARALGESYEQYF.